A single sample is the source of the 6 T cell receptor beta chains below, sequenced in a study of cytomegalovirus exposure and HLA in healthy donors. PCR employed 60 Vbeta and 13 Jbeta primers. The repertoire was sequenced with immunoSEQ multiplex PCR; TCRdb's copy has only in-frame clones and lacks some. The sample has around 130,000 clones, approximately 70% seen once. The sample was PBMCs. The receptor source for this set is a woman in her sixties in good health and CMV-seropositive.

This chain joins TRBV18 and TRBJ2-7; possibly TRBD2 for D (5 bases). CDR3 length: 12 amino acids. V was cut by 3 bases and J by 6 bases, with 9 bases left in between. Germline lookup yields CDR1 KGHSH and CDR2 LQKENI. In nucleotides, the CDR3 is TGTGCCAGCTCACCGGACTCACGCGAGCAGTACTTC. Encoded protein: CASSPDSREQYF.

This clone came up a few times. Because the CDR3's place on the DNA is in doubt, the DNA is left out and the CDR3 is given as listed by TCRdb. The genes are TRBV21-1 and TRBJ2-3; no DNA check was done on the table's D call, TRBD1. TRBV21-1 is flagged as a pseudogene. Inclusive of both ends, the CDR3 amounts to 16 amino acids. This CDR3 is CASSKVVGAGTDTQYF.

The chain has TRBV6-1 and TRBJ2-7, with a possible D match to TRBD1 (6 bases). This CDR3 contains 15 residues. The germline CDR1 and CDR2 sequences are MNHNS and SASEGT. V was cut by 4 bases and J by 7 bases, with 20 bases left in between. CDR3 protein: CASSAPAGFQGEQYF. Here the CDR3 DNA reads TGTGCCAGCAGTGCCCCAGCAGGGTTCCAGGGGGAGCAGTACTTC.

In nucleotides, the CDR3 is TGCAGTGCTGCGAGCGAGGCAGCTTTCTTT. Translating it yields CSAASEAAFF. This chain uses TRBV20-1 with TRBJ1-1, with D uncertain. In germline, CDR1 is DFQATT, CDR2 SNEGSKA (reference sequence). CDR3 length: 10 residues. Trimming removed 5 bases from V and 10 bases from J, with 11 bases in between.

A few counts support this clone. The CDR3 bases are TGTGCCAGCAGCCGTGGACAGGGACGGAACACTGAAGCTTTCTTT. This codes for CASSRGQGRNTEAFF. V is TRBV14 and J is TRBJ1-1; the match to TRBD1 covers 8 bases. The junction had 5 bases not matched to a gene; V was cut back by 4 bases and J by 1 base. The CDR3 consists of 15 residues. Looked up from germline, CDR1 is SGHDN and CDR2 is FVKESK.

This clone was recorded a few times. V gene TRBV7-6 combines with J gene TRBJ1-2; 10 positions agree with TRBD1. This CDR3 comprises 15 residues. CDR1 and CDR2 from the germline V gene are SGHVS and FNYEAQ. V trimming: 4 bases; J trimming: 7 bases; junction bases outside the gene matches: 9. CDR3 protein: CASSSEDRGYGGYTF. In DNA form, the CDR3 reads TGTGCCAGCAGCTCAGAGGACAGGGGGTATGGTGGCTACACCTTC.